The rows below give T cell receptor beta chains drawn from one sample of a study of OX40 agonist ivuxolimab in advanced cancers. Clones were read by immunoSEQ multiplex PCR, and TCRdb kept only the in-frame ones, dropping some. The top ten clones hold approximately 1.1% of a sample with tens of thousands of clones, just over 85% of them seen once. Sequenced material: CD4+ or CD8+ T cells sorted from blood, taken in a trial of the OX40 agonist ivuxolimab. These receptors came from an adult with an advanced solid tumor such as melanoma, head and neck, liver or kidney cancer. Both conserved end residues are part of each CDR3. Fields, in order: CDR3 length, D gene, J gene, clone size, V gene, CDR3 protein. A D gene is named only where the DNA matches it firmly. Clone size, where shown, is once, few, many, or a class for clones that have expanded.

16,TRBD1,TRBJ1-6,NA,TRBV28,CASSTQRQGYNSPLHF
17,TRBD1,TRBJ2-6,NA,TRBV19,CASSPRGQNSGANVLTF
14,TRBD1,TRBJ1-5,NA,TRBV7-2,CASSLGQGALPQHF
16,NA,TRBJ1-1,NA,TRBV9,CASSAGLVAGNTEAFF
14,NA,TRBJ1-2,NA,TRBV11-2,CASSLVADSYGYTF
16,NA,TRBJ1-2,NA,TRBV7-2,CASSTYSGTENYGYTF
14,NA,TRBJ2-1,NA,TRBV5-1,CASSLANSNNEQFF
17,TRBD1,TRBJ1-5,few,TRBV7-3,CASSYPKHRGFAQPQHF
15,NA,TRBJ2-5,NA,TRBV5-1,CASSLAGPDQETQYF
16,NA,TRBJ1-4,NA,TRBV5-1,CASSAGLQGVGEKLFF
15,NA,TRBJ2-6,NA,TRBV7-9,CASSLSGSGANVLTF
13,NA,TRBJ2-2,NA,TRBV5-6,CASSLWGPGELFF
16,TRBD1,TRBJ2-7,NA,TRBV18,CASSPRPGQGGAEQYF
14,TRBD1,TRBJ2-7,many,TRBV28,CASTRQGARYEQYF
13,NA,TRBJ1-1,NA,TRBV18,CAGSEALNTEAFF
12,NA,TRBJ2-1,few,TRBV6-5,CASSYRGHEQFF
15,TRBD1,TRBJ1-3,NA,TRBV2,CASSETGGTGNTIYF
15,NA,TRBJ2-7,NA,TRBV11-3,CASSLGVAEVPEQYF
14,NA,TRBJ2-5,few,TRBV29-1,CSELFRGRSETQYF
13,NA,TRBJ2-7,NA,TRBV5-1,CASSSPDTYEQYF
15,NA,TRBJ2-7,NA,TRBV5-1,CASSLEGRGGYEQYF
15,NA,TRBJ2-1,NA,TRBV2,CASSEVTGAYNEQFF
16,TRBD2,TRBJ2-1,NA,TRBV15,CATSSLGTSGRNEQFF
15,NA,TRBJ1-3,NA,TRBV19,CASNSDVTSGNTIYF
15,NA,TRBJ1-2,NA,TRBV19,CASSIVGQTLPGYTF
13,NA,TRBJ2-1,NA,TRBV28,CASSLGSYNEQFF
15,TRBD2,NA,NA,TRBV11-2,CASSENRGGSGEQYF
16,NA,TRBJ2-3,NA,TRBV2,CASSRFGAGTTDTQYF
12,NA,TRBJ2-3,NA,TRBV28,CASSLTHDTQYF
15,TRBD2,TRBJ2-1,NA,TRBV19,CASRILAGGQNEQFF
15,NA,TRBJ2-3,NA,TRBV7-3,CASSLGPSGQATQYF
14,NA,TRBJ2-5,NA,TRBV7-8,CASSVIEAQETQYF
15,NA,TRBJ2-1,NA,TRBV7-3,CASSLVRGTGLEQFF
15,TRBD2,TRBJ2-1,NA,TRBV6-5,CASSPREARNNEQFF
15,NA,TRBJ2-7,NA,TRBV5-5,CASSSGAGGTWEQYF
14,NA,TRBJ1-1,few,TRBV6-1,CASSGRRLNTEAFF
14,NA,TRBJ1-1,NA,TRBV10-2,CASSFWRLNTEAFF
14,TRBD1,TRBJ2-1,NA,TRBV6-5,CASSRTGIYNEQFF
15,NA,TRBJ2-5,NA,TRBV5-1,CASSSGPAYQETQYF
13,NA,TRBJ1-3,NA,TRBV11-3,CASCPGDGNTIYF
16,NA,TRBJ2-1,NA,TRBV5-1,CASSSGRTLVHNEQFF
14,NA,TRBJ2-7,NA,TRBV6-9,CASTLDGSSYEQYF
14,NA,TRBJ1-1,NA,TRBV27,CASSPTEKNTEAFF
15,TRBD1,TRBJ1-5,NA,TRBV2,CASTVTGDSNQPQHF
15,TRBD2,TRBJ2-7,NA,TRBV5-5,CASSLRTGGSYEQYF
16,TRBD1,TRBJ1-3,NA,TRBV18,CASSQRDSATGNTIYF
14,NA,TRBJ2-7,NA,TRBV5-4,CASSLQGGNDEQYF
15,TRBD1,TRBJ2-1,NA,TRBV19,CASHDRGQSYNEQFF
14,NA,TRBJ2-7,NA,TRBV5-8,CASSLVQGSYEQYF